A selection of T cell receptor beta chains follows, all from one sample in a study of T cells in localized non-small cell lung cancer. Clones were read by immunoSEQ multiplex PCR, and TCRdb kept only the in-frame ones, dropping some. The sample has about 77,000 clones, around nine tenths seen once; the top ten hold 20% to 25%. Source: peripheral blood, taken before any cancer treatment. The receptors derive from a woman aged 40-69 years with stage I squamous cell lung carcinoma. Each CDR3 is given with its conserved first and last residue. A D gene is named only where the DNA matches it firmly. Rows may omit the clone size; those that give it use once, few, many or a size class.

V: TRBV30
D: .
size: .
J: TRBJ2-7
DNA: TGTGCCTGGAGCGGTCACCGAGGGGGATACGAGCAGTACTTC
CDR3: CAWSGHRGGYEQYF

V: TRBV5-8
D: .
size: .
J: TRBJ1-2
DNA: TGTGCCAGCAGCTTTGTTAGAGAGAGGGGGAAAGACTATGGCTACACCTTC
CDR3: CASSFVRERGKDYGYTF

V: TRBV5-6
D: .
size: .
J: TRBJ1-1
DNA: TGTGCCAGCAGCGGGGACCTAGAGGGCACTGAAGCTTTCTTT
CDR3: CASSGDLEGTEAFF

V: TRBV6-5
D: .
size: .
J: TRBJ1-1
DNA: TGTGCCAGCAGTAGAAACACTGAAGCTTTCTTT
CDR3: CASSRNTEAFF

V: TRBV6-1
D: .
size: .
J: TRBJ2-7
DNA: TGTGCCAGCAGTGAAGAGGACAGATCCTACGAGCAGTACTTC
CDR3: CASSEEDRSYEQYF

V: TRBV19
D: .
size: .
J: TRBJ1-6
DNA: TGTGCCAGTAGTATGGACGCCGGGGGGAGCTCCTATAATTCACCCCTCCACTTT
CDR3: CASSMDAGGSSYNSPLHF

V: TRBV30
D: .
size: .
J: TRBJ1-1
DNA: TGTGCCTACAACAGGGCCAACACTGAAGCTTTCTTT
CDR3: CAYNRANTEAFF

V: TRBV5-1
D: .
size: .
J: TRBJ1-1
DNA: TGCGCCAGCAGCTTGGAGTCGGGGATCACTGAAGCTTTCTTT
CDR3: CASSLESGITEAFF

V: TRBV29-1
D: .
size: .
J: TRBJ2-6
DNA: TGCAGCGTTAATCAGGGGAGCTCTGGGGCCAACGTCCTGACTTTC
CDR3: CSVNQGSSGANVLTF

V: TRBV30
D: .
size: .
J: TRBJ1-2
DNA: TGTGCCTGGAGTAGCTCGATCGGTGGCTACACCTTC
CDR3: CAWSSSIGGYTF

V: TRBV7-9
D: .
size: .
J: TRBJ1-2
DNA: TGTGCCAGCAGCTTCCGCGGGCCAAACTATGGCTACACCTTC
CDR3: CASSFRGPNYGYTF

V: TRBV18
D: .
size: .
J: TRBJ1-1
DNA: TGTGCCAGCTCACCACAGGGAAGGAACACTGAAGCTTTCTTT
CDR3: CASSPQGRNTEAFF

V: TRBV30
D: .
size: .
J: TRBJ1-1
DNA: TGTGCCTGGAGTGAGGCGGGCCGGACTGAAGCTTTCTTT
CDR3: CAWSEAGRTEAFF

V: TRBV5-1
D: TRBD1
size: .
J: TRBJ1-1
DNA: TGCGCCAGCAGCCTCCCTACCGGGACAGGGTGGAACACTGAAGCTTTCTTT
CDR3: CASSLPTGTGWNTEAFF

V: TRBV9
D: .
size: .
J: TRBJ2-1
DNA: TGTGCCAGCAGCTTAGGGGGGGATTTTAGCGATGAGCAGTTCTTC
CDR3: CASSLGGDFSDEQFF

V: TRBV9
D: TRBD1
size: .
J: TRBJ1-1
DNA: TGTGCCAGCAGCGCGGACAGGGCGAGGACTGAAGCTTTCTTT
CDR3: CASSADRARTEAFF

V: TRBV5-1
D: TRBD1
size: .
J: TRBJ1-1
DNA: TGCGCCAGCAGTTCTTTCGGGACAGGGGGCACTGAAGCTTTCTTT
CDR3: CASSSFGTGGTEAFF

V: TRBV10-2
D: .
size: .
J: TRBJ1-2
DNA: TGCGCCAGCGGGGGGACACCTAACTATGGCTACACCTTC
CDR3: CASGGTPNYGYTF

V: TRBV6-1
D: .
size: .
J: TRBJ1-1
DNA: TGTGCCAGCAGTGAATCTGGGAAGAACACTGAAGCTTTCTTT
CDR3: CASSESGKNTEAFF

V: TRBV5-1
D: TRBD1
size: .
J: TRBJ1-5
DNA: TGCGCCAGCAGCTTGGGGACAGGGCGACAGCCCCAGCATTTT
CDR3: CASSLGTGRQPQHF

V: TRBV30
D: .
size: .
J: TRBJ1-1
DNA: TGTGCCTGGAGTATTTCACAAAACACTGAAGCTTTCTTT
CDR3: CAWSISQNTEAFF

V: TRBV28
D: TRBD1
size: once
J: TRBJ2-2
DNA: TGTGCCAGCAGTTTCCTTGACAGGGGGCAAGGGGAGCTGTTTTTT
CDR3: CASSFLDRGQGELFF

V: TRBV9
D: .
size: .
J: TRBJ1-6
DNA: TGTGCCAGCAGCGTCCGGGCCTTGGACAGTGCCCTTAATTCACCCCTCCACTTT
CDR3: CASSVRALDSALNSPLHF

V: TRBV6-1
D: .
size: .
J: TRBJ1-2
DNA: TGTGCCAGCAGTGAATTAGCGGTGGCGGGGGCTGGCTACACCTTC
CDR3: CASSELAVAGAGYTF

V: TRBV7-8
D: TRBD1
size: .
J: TRBJ2-3
DNA: TGTGCCAGCAGCTCCAGACAGGGTGGGACAGATACGCAGTATTTT
CDR3: CASSSRQGGTDTQYF

V: TRBV30
D: TRBD1
size: few
J: TRBJ1-1
DNA: TGTGCCTCGCTCGGGGAGGGGGCCGCTGAAGCTTTCTTT
CDR3: CASLGEGAAEAFF

V: TRBV7-3
D: TRBD2
size: .
J: TRBJ2-3
DNA: TGTGCCAGCAGCCGTCGGGGGGGCCTCGCAGATACGCAGTATTTT
CDR3: CASSRRGGLADTQYF

V: TRBV28
D: .
size: .
J: TRBJ2-2
DNA: TGTGCCAGCAGAGTAGTTTCGAACACCGGGGAGCTGTTTTTT
CDR3: CASRVVSNTGELFF

V: TRBV19
D: .
size: .
J: TRBJ2-1
DNA: TGTGCCAGTAGTAGAAGCGGTCTGGACAATGAGCAGTTCTTC
CDR3: CASSRSGLDNEQFF

V: TRBV7-9
D: TRBD2
size: once
J: TRBJ2-1
DNA: TGTGCCAGCAGCACCCCTAGCGGTAAAGTCAATGAGCAGTTCTTC
CDR3: CASSTPSGKVNEQFF

V: TRBV27
D: TRBD1
size: .
J: TRBJ1-2
DNA: TGTGCCAGCAGTTCCTCGGGACAGGGAGTAGGATGGGACTATGGCTACACCTTC
CDR3: CASSSSGQGVGWDYGYTF

V: TRBV30
D: TRBD2
size: few
J: TRBJ2-3
DNA: TGTGCCTGGAGTGAGTTAGGACTAGCGGCAGATACGCAGTATTTT
CDR3: CAWSELGLAADTQYF

V: TRBV7-9
D: TRBD2
size: .
J: TRBJ2-5
DNA: TGTGCCAGCAGCGCCGGAGCGGGGGGGACAGAGACCCAGTACTTC
CDR3: CASSAGAGGTETQYF

V: TRBV19
D: TRBD1
size: .
J: TRBJ2-7
DNA: TGTGCCAGTAGCACCGGACAGGGTCCCTACGAGCAGTACTTC
CDR3: CASSTGQGPYEQYF

V: TRBV27
D: .
size: .
J: TRBJ2-3
DNA: TGTGCCAGCGTGAGGCAGGGGAGGCCAGATACGCAGTATTTT
CDR3: CASVRQGRPDTQYF

V: TRBV18
D: .
size: .
J: TRBJ2-2
DNA: TGTGCCAGCTCGCTTTCCGAGGGGCCCGGGGAGCTGTTTTTT
CDR3: CASSLSEGPGELFF

V: TRBV9
D: TRBD2
size: .
J: TRBJ2-7
DNA: TGTGCCAGCAGCCCCGCGGGGGGTATCTACGAGCAGTACTTC
CDR3: CASSPAGGIYEQYF